These 11 T cell receptor beta chains came from one sample sequenced in a study of blood T cell repertoires in COVID-19. The assay was immunoSEQ multiplex PCR, and TCRdb's table has in-frame clones only and misses some. The repertoire holds some 130,000 clones, with roughly four fifths as singletons. Sequencing was performed on peripheral blood. The source of these receptors is a human donor in a cohort sampled during active COVID-19.

This chain connects TRBV4-2 to TRBJ2-1, with TRBD2 matching over 10 bases. The CDR3 has 16 residues. The V gene's germline CDR1 is LGHNA and CDR2 YNFKEQ. V lost 1 base, J lost 6 bases, and 6 bases stayed unmatched. CDR3 loop: CASSQASLAGINEQFF. The CDR3 DNA reads as TGTGCCAGCAGCCAAGCATCACTAGCGGGGATCAATGAGCAGTTCTTC.

The chain carries TRBV30 and TRBJ2-7, with D uncertain. Looked up from germline, CDR1 is GTSNPN and CDR2 is SVGIG (reference sequence). The CDR3 totals 11 residues. V lost 3 bases to trimming and J lost 0 bases, with 3 bases between them. The CDR3 DNA follows: TGTGCCTGGAGCGGCTCCTACGAGCAGTACTTC. This codes for CAWSGSYEQYF.

The chain employs TRBV30 and TRBJ1-5; D possibly corresponds to TRBD1 (5 bases). Trimming shortened V by 2 bases and J by 3 bases, and 20 bases separated the two germline ends. Germline values: CDR1 GTSNPN, CDR2 SVGIG (reference sequence). CDR3 length: 17 residues. This CDR3 is CAWSPRAGTFDNQPQHF. The CDR3 nucleotides read TGTGCCTGGAGTCCAAGAGCGGGGACCTTTGACAATCAGCCCCAGCATTTT.

J is TRBJ2-7 and V is TRBV25-1, with 9 bases fitting TRBD1. From germline, CDR1 is MGHDK and CDR2 SYGVNS. There are 15 residues in the CDR3. V gave up 1 base and J gave up 6 bases; unmatched junction bases: 7. The CDR3 spells CASSESRGTGIEQYF. CDR3 in DNA: TGTGCCAGCAGTGAATCGAGGGGGACAGGGATCGAGCAGTACTTC.

The chain recombines TRBV5-4 with TRBJ1-6, with D possibly TRBD1 on 6 matching bases. CDR3 length: 15 residues. V was trimmed by 0 bases and J by 5 bases, leaving 9 bases between them. Germline CDR1 and CDR2: SGHNT and YYREEE (reference sequence). CDR3 sequence reads: CASSLVDSNNSPLHF. For the CDR3, the DNA is TGTGCCAGCAGCTTGGTGGACAGTAATAATTCACCCCTCCACTTT.

V and J are TRBV4-1 and TRBJ2-7; D not resolved. Trimming shortened V by 2 bases and J by 1 base, and 12 bases separated the two germline ends. The V gene's germline CDR1 is MGHRA and CDR2 YSYEKL. This CDR3 contains 15 residues. The CDR3 here is CASSQQAAYSYEQYF. The DNA of the CDR3 is TGCGCCAGCAGCCAACAGGCAGCCTATTCCTACGAGCAGTACTTC.

This clone turned up a few times. V is TRBV27 and J is TRBJ1-2; possibly TRBD1 for D (5 bases). V was shortened by 4 bases and J by 7 bases, with 16 bases between the two germline ends. In germline, CDR1 is MNHEY, CDR2 SMNVEV (reference sequence). The CDR3 has 14 residues. The CDR3, as DNA: TGTGCCAGCAGTTCAGGGATGGTTCTGGGTGGCTACACCTTC. Translation gives CASSSGMVLGGYTF.

The chain has TRBV5-1 and TRBJ2-3, with D perhaps TRBD1 (5 bases). V dropped 4 bases and J dropped 0 bases, with 15 bases sitting between them. The CDR3 contains 16 residues. CDR1 and CDR2 (germline): SGHRS, YFSETQ. In nucleotides, the CDR3 is TGCGCCAGCAGCGTCGACAGAAAAGCTAGCACAGATACGCAGTATTTT. Encoded protein: CASSVDRKASTDTQYF.

The rearrangement joins TRBV11-2 to TRBJ2-7, with a weak D call TRBD2 (5 bases). This CDR3 has 15 amino acids. CDR1 and CDR2 (germline): SGHAT, FQNNGV. V was shortened by 5 bases and J by 3 bases, with 17 bases between the two germline ends. Here the CDR3 reads CASSPRSRGYYEQYF. CDR3 bases: TGTGCCAGCAGCCCTAGGAGTAGAGGGTACTACGAGCAGTACTTC.

The chain carries TRBV6-5 and TRBJ1-1, with 8 positions matching TRBD1. Germline V CDR1 and CDR2: MNHEY, SVGAGI. Trimming removed 6 bases from V and 0 bases from J; junction bases left unmatched: 6. This CDR3 has 15 amino acids. As DNA, the CDR3 is TGTGCCAGCAGCTACAGACAGGGGATGAACACTGAAGCTTTCTTT. Amino acids: CASSYRQGMNTEAFF.

The chain combines TRBV11-2 with TRBJ2-5, with 9 bases fitting TRBD2. The CDR3 is 15 residues long. Germline V lookup: CDR1 SGHAT, CDR2 FQNNGV. With V trimmed by 3 bases and J by 3 bases, 5 bases remained unmatched. The CDR3 DNA follows: TGTGCCAGCAGCTTCGCGGGGGGGCGGAAAGAGACCCAGTACTTC. As protein: CASSFAGGRKETQYF.